Given below is one TCR beta chain in context. Antigen specificity is unknown. Germline CDR1 is SGHVS and CDR2 is FQNEAQ. Trimming removed 1 base from V and 5 bases from J, with 11 bases in between. The CDR3 spans 14 residues. This specimen comes from a study of a mutant IDH1 vaccine in newly diagnosed glioma. Study details: In some groups vaccination began 4-6 weeks post-radiotherapy; others received it with temozolomide.

Sequencing was performed with immunoSEQ multiplex PCR; in TCRdb, only in-frame clones are kept and a portion is missing. This sample carries 50,000 to 75,000 clones, under 90% of them seen once, and the ten largest clones take over 4.5%. Regarding time point: week 11, during vaccination. Topical imiquimod accompanied each vaccine dose, which consisted of 300 ug of mutant IDH1 20-mer peptide. The chain has TRBV7-8 and TRBJ2-5; D possibly uses TRBD1 or TRBD2 (6 bases each). The sequences come from PBMCs, collected from a glioma patient whose treatment included an IDH1 peptide vaccine. The TCR sequence derives from a man aged 45-60 years with glioma. The CDR3 region is CASSLGGADETQYF. CDR3 sequence (DNA): TGTGCCAGCAGCTTAGGGGGGGCGGATGAGACCCAGTACTTC.